In its sample, the clone carrying this TCR beta chain was seen many times. The antigen remains undetermined. Compared with germline, one end of the junction differs, possibly owing to a read error. This sample was taken from a study of CD8 T cells in ankylosing spondylitis. Overall study findings and caveats: Characteristic of ankylosing spondylitis blood, it appeared, was a TCR beta motif comprising about eight highly homologous variants.

The CDR3 extends over 15 amino acids. Germline V lookup: CDR1 LGHDT, CDR2 YNNKEL (reference sequence). TCRdb re-derived calls from the 5' RACE reads in MiXCR, one entry per CDR3 protein. Of 180,000 or so distinct CDR3 sequences detected, around a tenth appear once; the ten largest clones hold approximately 32%. The origin of this receptor is a male donor with ankylosing spondylitis or in good health (not recorded which). Sequenced sample: blood, either unsorted or a sorted T cell fraction (not recorded which). The chain is built from TRBV3-1 and TRBJ2-1; the D gene is possibly TRBD2 (5 bases). The CDR3 sequence is CASSEDRGSYNEQFF. The DNA for the CDR3 is TGTGCCAGCAGCGAAGATCGGGGTTCCTACAATGAGCAGTTCTTC.